This T cell receptor beta chain came from a study of blood T cell repertoires in COVID-19. Study context: Samples came from the United States, Italy and Spain, spanning acute and convalescent COVID-19.

Generated by immunoSEQ multiplex PCR, the TCRdb table keeps only in-frame clones and is missing some. Of roughly 130,000 clones in the sample, roughly four fifths were seen once. Trimming removed 6 bases from V and 1 base from J, with 11 bases in between. CDR1 is MNHEY and CDR2 is SVGAGI in the germline V gene. CDR3 length equals 14 residues. This clone was seen a single time. The TCR was taken from a man at least 80 years old with acute or convalescent COVID-19. V usage is TRBV6-5 and J usage is TRBJ2-3, with D possibly TRBD2 on 6 matching bases. The sequenced material came from peripheral blood. The CDR3 DNA reads as TGTGCCAGCAGAACGGGGGAAGGCACAGATACGCAGTATTTT. Translating it yields CASRTGEGTDTQYF.